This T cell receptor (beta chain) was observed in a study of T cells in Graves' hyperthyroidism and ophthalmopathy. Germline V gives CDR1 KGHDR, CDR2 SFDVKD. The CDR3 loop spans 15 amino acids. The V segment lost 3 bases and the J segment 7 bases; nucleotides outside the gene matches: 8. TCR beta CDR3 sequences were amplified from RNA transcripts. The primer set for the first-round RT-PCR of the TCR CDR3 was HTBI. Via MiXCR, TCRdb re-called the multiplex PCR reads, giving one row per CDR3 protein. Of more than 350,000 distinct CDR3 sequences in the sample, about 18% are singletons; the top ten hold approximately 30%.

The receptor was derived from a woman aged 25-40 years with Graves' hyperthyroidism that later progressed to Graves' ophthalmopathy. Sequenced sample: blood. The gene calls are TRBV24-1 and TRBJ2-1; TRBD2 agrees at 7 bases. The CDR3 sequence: CATSDPGTTDNEQFF. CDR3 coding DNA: TGTGCCACCAGTGATCCCGGGACTACCGATAATGAGCAGTTCTTC.